This T cell receptor (beta chain) is from a study of blood T cell repertoires in COVID-19. Study at large: There were acute and convalescent COVID-19 samples, and they came from the United States, Italy and Spain. T cells, B-cell-depleted T cells, or PBMCs provided the cDNA or gDNA that served as material.

Original analysis: For nucleated cells, counts were estimated from reference gene primer amplification. Assay used: immunoSEQ multiplex PCR; TCRdb lists only in-frame clones, some missing. The DNA gave D and trimming, while V, J and clone size come from that table. The data show roughly 59,000 clones, with approximately 80% seen just once and over 9.5% held by the top ten. After removal of 1 base from V and 5 bases from J, the junction contained 9 bases not matched to a gene. This CDR3 is 16 amino acids long. Germline CDR1 LGHDT, CDR2 YNNKEL (reference sequence). The V and J genes are TRBV3-1 (or the pseudogene TRBV3-2) and TRBJ2-5; 8 bases agree with TRBD1. Input material: peripheral blood. The receptor comes from a man aged 80 or over with acute or convalescent COVID-19. The CDR3 loop is CASSQVLGQGFETQYF. The CDR3 coding sequence is TGTGCCAGCAGCCAAGTTTTAGGACAGGGTTTTGAGACCCAGTACTTC.